The 29 T cell receptor beta chains below were found in one sample sequenced in a study of T cell repertoires in breast cancer. A second nested PCR with blocking oligonucleotides suppressed unpaired genes. TCRdb processed the emulsion pairing reads anew with MiXCR; each CDR3 protein has one entry. This table has about 40,000 distinct CDR3 sequences, roughly 44% appearing once. The expanded emulsion RT-PCR method captured paired alpha and beta chains from CD8+ T cells. Material for sequencing was CD8+ T cells. The receptors stem from a pool of human donors with breast cancer or a healthy control (not recorded which).

This clonotype was seen more than once but under ten times. This sequence joins TRBV7-2 and TRBJ2-1; D remains unclear. The CDR3 is made up of 14 amino acids. V lost 5 bases and J 5 bases, leaving 13 bases between the germline ends. Germline CDR1 and CDR2: SGHTA and FQGNSA. CDR3 sequence reads: CASSPHIRNNEQFF. CDR3 sequence (DNA): TGTGCCAGCAGCCCCCATATCAGGAACAATGAGCAGTTCTTC.

J is TRBJ1-1 and V is TRBV20-1; no definite D call. Germline values: CDR1 DFQATT, CDR2 SNEGSKA (reference sequence). The CDR3 loop spans 12 amino acids. Trimming removed 6 bases from V and 8 bases from J, with 16 bases in between. CDR3 sequence: CSAASNSEEAFF. The CDR3 coding sequence is TGCAGTGCCGCCTCAAACAGTGAAGAAGCTTTCTTT.

Turning to this clonotype: A much larger clone is a single base away; this may be a read error. The genes are TRBV27 and TRBJ1-5; tentatively, D is TRBD1 (5 bases). The CDR3 is made up of 16 amino acids. CDR1 MNHEY and CDR2 SMNVEV come from the germline V gene (reference sequence). This CDR3 is CASSLSGQGANRPQHF. DNA of the CDR3: TGTGCCAGCAGTTTATCTGGCCAGGGAGCTAATCGGCCCCAGCATTTT.

This clonotype was detected a few times. V is TRBV6-5 and J is TRBJ1-6, with D hard to call. Per germline, CDR1 MNHEY and CDR2 SVGAGI. The CDR3 covers 15 residues. Trimming removed 4 bases at V and 7 bases at J, with 14 bases between. In DNA, the CDR3 is TGTGCCAGCAGTTCCGCGACGGGGAGAAATTCACCCCTCCACTTT. Translation gives CASSSATGRNSPLHF.

J is TRBJ2-6 and V is TRBV2; possible D gene TRBD2, 5 bases. V gave up 4 bases and J gave up 7 bases, with 8 bases separating them. In germline, CDR1 is SNHLY, CDR2 FYNNEI. This CDR3 has 13 residues. The CDR3 nucleotides read TGTGCCAGCAGTGGAGGGAGTGCCAACGTCCTGACTTTC. Protein product: CASSGGSANVLTF.

Only a few counts were recorded for this clonotype. Germline is not matched at one junction end, which may reflect a read error. This chain connects TRBV15 to TRBJ2-1; the D is unclear. In germline, CDR1 is LNHNV, CDR2 YYDKDF (reference sequence). This CDR3 is 15 amino acids long. The CDR3 reads CATGRDPARWGEQFF. DNA of the CDR3: TGTGCCACCGGCAGAGATCCTGCTAGATGGGGTGAGCAGTTCTTC. The full variable domain, in which reference TRBV15 and TRBJ2-1 provide the parts outside the CDR3, is DAMVIQNPRYQVTQFGKPVTLSCSQTLNHNVMYWYQQKSSQAPKLLFHYYDKDFNNEADTPDNFQSRRPNTSFCFLDIRSPGLGDTAMYLCATGRDPARWGEQFFGPGTRLTVL.

V and J are TRBV10-3 and TRBJ1-2; 7 bases agree with TRBD1. The V gene end was trimmed by 7 bases and the J gene end by 2 bases; junction bases not matched to a gene: 4. Germline lookup yields CDR1 ENHRY and CDR2 SYGVKD. The CDR3 totals 13 residues. This CDR3 is CAINTDRNYGYTF. For the CDR3, the DNA is TGTGCCATCAATACGGACAGGAACTATGGCTACACCTTC.

The CDR3 spells CSAPPSGTLDTEAFF. The CDR3 nucleotides are TGCAGTGCCCCACCCTCAGGGACTCTGGACACTGAAGCTTTCTTT. The rearrangement joins TRBV20-1 to TRBJ1-1; possibly TRBD1 for D (5 bases). V gave up 6 bases and J gave up 3 bases, with 20 bases separating them. Per germline, CDR1 DFQATT and CDR2 SNEGSKA (reference sequence). This CDR3 spans 15 amino acids.

The chain links TRBV7-6 to TRBJ2-7; TRBD1 aligns across 7 bases. From germline, CDR1 is SGHVS and CDR2 FNYEAQ. This CDR3 has 14 residues. After removal of 4 bases from V and 2 bases from J, the junction contained 5 bases not matched to a gene. In DNA, the CDR3 is TGTGCCAGCAGCTACAGGGGATCCACCTACGAGCAGTACTTC. This gives the protein CASSYRGSTYEQYF. The full variable domain, in which reference TRBV7-6 and TRBJ2-7 provide the parts outside the CDR3, is GAGVSQSPRYKVTKRGQDVALRCDPISGHVSLYWYRQALGQGPEFLTYFNYEAQQDKSGLPNDRFSAERPEGSISTLTIQRTEQRDSAMYRCASSYRGSTYEQYFGPGTRLTVT.

This sequence joins TRBV2 and TRBJ2-2; TRBD1 agrees at 10 bases. Germline lookup yields CDR1 SNHLY and CDR2 FYNNEI. Trimming cost V 6 bases and J 6 bases; bases outside gene matches: 1. This CDR3 has 13 residues. CDR3 sequence (DNA): TGTGCCAGCAGCGGACAGGGGGCCGGGGAGCTGTTTTTT. It codes for CASSGQGAGELFF.

The chain is built from TRBV11-3 and TRBJ2-1; TRBD2 aligns across 13 bases. This CDR3 comprises 14 residues. Trimming removed 4 bases from V and 14 bases from J; junction bases left unmatched: 8. Germline V CDR1 and CDR2: SGHNT, YENEEA. This CDR3 reads CASSSPGTSGVEFF. CDR3 DNA sequence: TGTGCCAGCAGCTCCCCCGGGACTAGCGGGGTGGAGTTCTTC. Filled out from reference TRBV11-3 and TRBJ2-1, the complete variable domain reads EAGVVQSPRYKIIEKKQPVAFWCNPISGHNTLYWYLQNLGQGPELLIRYENEEAVDDSQLPKDRFSAERLKGVDSTLKIQPAELGDSAVYLCASSSPGTSGVEFFGPGTRLTVL.

The chain's CDR3 is CASSSPGLAANEQFF. The CDR3 DNA sequence: TGTGCCAGCAGTTCGCCTGGACTAGCGGCTAATGAGCAGTTCTTC. The chain is built from TRBV6-6 and TRBJ2-1, with 10 bases fitting TRBD2. Germline V gene sequence: CDR1 MNHNY, CDR2 SVGAGI (reference sequence). The CDR3 consists of 15 residues. V was clipped by 4 bases and J by 7 bases; unmatched bases: 7.

This rearrangement joins TRBV6-1 to TRBJ2-1; no definite D call. Germline-derived CDR1 and CDR2 are MNHNS and SASEGT. V was trimmed by 6 bases and J by 7 bases, leaving 10 bases between them. The CDR3 sequence is 12 residues long. The CDR3 DNA reads TGTGCCAGCAGCGCTGAGGTGAATGAGCAGTTCTTC. Translating it yields CASSAEVNEQFF.

Note on this clonotype: A much more abundant neighbour one base away suggests this may be a read error. The chain has TRBV6-1 and TRBJ2-3; perhaps TRBD2 as D (5 bases). CDR3 size: 14 residues. Trimming took 8 bases from V and 9 from J, leaving 21 bases between them. Per germline, CDR1 MNHNS and CDR2 SASEGT. CDR3 nucleotides: TGTGCCAGCGAAGGAGGAGGAGCGGATGCCACGCAGTATTTT. This encodes CASEGGGADATQYF.

In nucleotides, the CDR3 is TGTGCCAGCAGTCCGACTGGGGAGGCTGAAGCTTTCTTT. The encoded protein is CASSPTGEAEAFF. The chain uses TRBV12-3 or TRBV12-4 and TRBJ1-1; D uncertain. The CDR3 runs 13 residues. Trimming pared 5 bases from V and 6 bases from J, leaving 13 bases between.

In its sample, this clonotype was seen a few times. The chain uses TRBV18 and TRBJ2-7; D uncertain. The CDR3 extends over 14 amino acids. V lost 2 bases and J lost 3, with 11 bases in between. The V gene's germline CDR1 is KGHSH and CDR2 LQKENI. The CDR3 region is CASSPGQDFYEQYF. The CDR3 nucleotides are TGTGCCAGCTCACCAGGGCAGGATTTCTACGAGCAGTACTTC.

V gene TRBV5-1 combines with J gene TRBJ2-7, with D perhaps assigned TRBD1 or TRBD2 (6 bases each). The CDR3 totals 15 residues. Germline loops: CDR1 SGHRS, CDR2 YFSETQ. The V gene lost 2 bases and the J gene lost 0 bases, with 12 bases spanning the gap. DNA of the CDR3: TGCGCCAGCAGCTTAGGGGGGTCAGGCTCCTACGAGCAGTACTTC. Its translation is CASSLGGSGSYEQYF.

The V gene is TRBV20-1, the J gene TRBJ1-2; D may be TRBD1 (6 bases). This CDR3 region has 14 residues. CDR1 DFQATT and CDR2 SNEGSKA come from the germline V gene (reference sequence). The V end lost 7 bases, the J end lost 2 bases, and 17 bases lay between the germline ends. The CDR3 DNA follows: TGCAGTGTGATAGGGGGGGGGGCAAACTATGGCTACACCTTC. Amino acids: CSVIGGGANYGYTF.

The gene calls are TRBV20-1 and TRBJ1-5, with D unresolved. Trimming pared 1 base from V and 4 bases from J, leaving 11 bases between. The CDR3 runs 14 residues. Germline CDR1 reads DFQATT; CDR2 reads SNEGSKA (reference sequence). The CDR3: CSARASSGNQPQHF. The CDR3 DNA is TGCAGTGCTAGAGCTTCCAGCGGTAATCAGCCCCAGCATTTT.

The rearrangement joins TRBV19 to TRBJ2-7; D unresolved. Germline lookup yields CDR1 LNHDA and CDR2 SQIVND (reference sequence). CDR3 length: 14 residues. Trimming removed 6 bases from V and 2 bases from J, with 14 bases in between. CDR3 in DNA: TGTGCCAGTAGCCCCCTGGGAAGTACCTACGAGCAGTACTTC. It codes for CASSPLGSTYEQYF.

As for this clonotype: This is likely a read error, given that the CDR3 carries no conserved phenylalanine or tryptophan at its end. The rearrangement links TRBV7-9 to TRBJ2-1; 8 positions match TRBD2. The J segment lost 4 bases and the V segment lost 5 bases, leaving 7 bases of the junction unmatched. The CDR3 contains 15 residues. Germline V lookup: CDR1 SEHNR, CDR2 FQNEAQ (reference sequence). The CDR3 DNA reads TGTGCCAGCAGCCCCTTGGCTAGCGGGTACAATGAGCAGTTCTCC. Translation: CASSPLASGYNEQFS.

The J gene is TRBJ2-3, the V gene TRBV12-3 or TRBV12-4; the D is unclear. V dropped 5 bases and J dropped 1 base, with 7 bases sitting between them. This CDR3 is 13 amino acids long. CDR3 DNA sequence: TGTGCCAGCAGTCGGACGCGCACAGATACGCAGTATTTT. Translating it yields CASSRTRTDTQYF.

V is TRBV5-6 and J is TRBJ2-3, with D hard to call. Trimming cost V 5 bases and J 2 bases, with 3 bases left between them. The CDR3 is 11 residues long. Germline CDR1 and CDR2: SGHDT and YYEEEE. CDR3 region: CASRTTDTQYF. The CDR3, as DNA: TGTGCCAGCAGGACCACAGATACGCAGTATTTT.

The CDR3 coding sequence is TGCGCCACCAGGGCAGGGGGCTTGGACTACGAGCAGTACTTC. This sequence encodes CATRAGGLDYEQYF. The rearrangement joins TRBV5-1 to TRBJ2-7, with 8 bases lining up with TRBD1. Germline CDR1 and CDR2: SGHRS and YFSETQ. This CDR3 comprises 14 residues. V lost 9 bases, J lost 3 bases, and 11 bases stayed unmatched.

The chain employs TRBV30 and TRBJ2-7; no clear D gene. V was cut by 2 bases and J by 3 bases, with 8 bases left in between. The CDR3 contains 12 residues. Germline V lookup: CDR1 GTSNPN, CDR2 SVGIG (reference sequence). CDR3: CAWSRYNYEQYF. Written as DNA, the CDR3 is TGTGCCTGGAGTCGCTACAACTACGAGCAGTACTTC.

The table lists this clonotype with a few counts. This chain joins TRBV7-2 and TRBJ1-6; a weak D match, TRBD1 (5 bases). This CDR3 has 14 residues. Germline values: CDR1 SGHTA, CDR2 FQGNSA. Trimming left V 2 bases short and J 7 bases short, with 9 bases between. The CDR3 loop reads CASSLWGRNSPLHF. The CDR3 coding sequence is TGTGCCAGCAGCTTATGGGGCCGGAATTCACCCCTCCACTTT. Variable domain in full (rest from reference TRBV7-2 and TRBJ1-6): GAGVSQSPSNKVTEKGKDVELRCDPISGHTALYWYRQSLGQGLEFLIYFQGNSAPDKSGLPSDRFSAERTGGSVSTLTIQRTQQEDSAVYLCASSLWGRNSPLHFGNGTRLTVT.

The V and J genes are TRBV18 and TRBJ1-5, with unresolved D. This CDR3 has 13 residues. CDR1 is KGHSH, CDR2 LQKENI, per germline. Trimming pared 3 bases from V and 5 bases from J, leaving 8 bases between. This CDR3 reads CASSPLYDQPQHF. The CDR3 nucleotides read TGTGCCAGCTCACCGTTATACGATCAGCCCCAGCATTTT.

This clonotype was picked up a small number of times. The J gene is TRBJ2-7, the V gene TRBV20-1; 10 nucleotides agree with TRBD1. V was clipped by 6 bases and J by 7 bases; unmatched bases: 9. This CDR3 is 13 amino acids long. Germline loops: CDR1 DFQATT, CDR2 SNEGSKA (reference sequence). CDR3 in amino acids: CSAKPGQGMEQYF. The CDR3 coding sequence is TGCAGTGCCAAGCCGGGACAGGGGATGGAGCAGTACTTC.

This rearrangement joins TRBV27 to TRBJ2-7, with 10 bases that match TRBD2. V lost 5 bases and J lost 5; bases outside the gene matches: 9. Germline lookup yields CDR1 MNHEY and CDR2 SMNVEV (reference sequence). The CDR3 has 15 residues. The CDR3, as DNA: TGTGCCAGCAGTAGGACAGCGGGAGGGCCGAACGAGCAGTACTTC. Translated: CASSRTAGGPNEQYF.